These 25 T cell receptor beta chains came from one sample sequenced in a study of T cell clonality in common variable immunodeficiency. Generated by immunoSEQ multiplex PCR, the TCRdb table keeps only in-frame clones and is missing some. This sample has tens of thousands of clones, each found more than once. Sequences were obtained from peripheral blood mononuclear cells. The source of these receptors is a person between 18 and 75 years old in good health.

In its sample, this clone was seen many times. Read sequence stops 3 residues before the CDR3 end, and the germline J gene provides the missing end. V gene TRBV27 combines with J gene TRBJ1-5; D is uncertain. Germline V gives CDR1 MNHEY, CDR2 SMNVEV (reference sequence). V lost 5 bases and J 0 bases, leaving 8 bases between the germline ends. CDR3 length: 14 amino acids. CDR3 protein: CASSPHHSNQPQHF. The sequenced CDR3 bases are TGTGCCAGCAGTCCACATCATAGCAATCAGCCC.

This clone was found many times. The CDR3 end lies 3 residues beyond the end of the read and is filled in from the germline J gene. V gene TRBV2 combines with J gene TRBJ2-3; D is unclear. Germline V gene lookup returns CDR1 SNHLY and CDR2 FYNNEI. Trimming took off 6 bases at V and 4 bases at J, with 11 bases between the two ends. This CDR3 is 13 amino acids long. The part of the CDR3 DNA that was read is TGTGCCAGCAGCGGTGAAGTCTCAGATACG. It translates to CASSGEVSDT. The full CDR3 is CASSGEVSDTQYF.

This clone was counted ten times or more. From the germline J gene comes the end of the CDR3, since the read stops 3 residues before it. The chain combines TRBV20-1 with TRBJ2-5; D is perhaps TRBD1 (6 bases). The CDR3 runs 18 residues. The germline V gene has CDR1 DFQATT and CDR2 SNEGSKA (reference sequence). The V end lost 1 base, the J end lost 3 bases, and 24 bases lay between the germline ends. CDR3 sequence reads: CSARATLTTYRAKETQYF. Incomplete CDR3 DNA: TGCAGTGCTAGAGCCACCCTAACCACCTACAGGGCTAAAGAGACC.

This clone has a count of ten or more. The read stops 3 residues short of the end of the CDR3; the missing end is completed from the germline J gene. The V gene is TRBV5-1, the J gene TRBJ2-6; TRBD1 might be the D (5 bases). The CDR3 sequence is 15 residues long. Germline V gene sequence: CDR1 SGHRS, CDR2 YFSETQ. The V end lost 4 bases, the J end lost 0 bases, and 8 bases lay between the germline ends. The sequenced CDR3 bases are TGCGCCAGCAGCCCGACAGACTCTGGGGCCAACGTC. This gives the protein CASSPTDSGANV. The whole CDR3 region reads CASSPTDSGANVLTF.

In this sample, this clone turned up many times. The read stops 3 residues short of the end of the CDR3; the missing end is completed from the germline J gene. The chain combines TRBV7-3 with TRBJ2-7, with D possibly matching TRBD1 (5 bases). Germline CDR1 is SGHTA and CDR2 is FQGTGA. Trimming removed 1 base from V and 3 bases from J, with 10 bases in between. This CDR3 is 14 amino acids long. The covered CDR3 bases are TGTGCCAGCAGCTTAAATGCAGGGTACTACGAG. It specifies CASSLNAGYYE. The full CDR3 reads CASSLNAGYYEQYF.

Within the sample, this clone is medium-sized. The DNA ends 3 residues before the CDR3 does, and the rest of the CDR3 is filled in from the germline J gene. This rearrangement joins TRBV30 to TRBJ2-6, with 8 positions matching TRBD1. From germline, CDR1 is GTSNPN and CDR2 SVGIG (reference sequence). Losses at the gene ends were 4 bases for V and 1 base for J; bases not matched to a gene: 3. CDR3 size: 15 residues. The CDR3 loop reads CAWKYRGSGANVLTF. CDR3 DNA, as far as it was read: TGTGCCTGGAAATACAGGGGGTCTGGGGCCAACGTC.

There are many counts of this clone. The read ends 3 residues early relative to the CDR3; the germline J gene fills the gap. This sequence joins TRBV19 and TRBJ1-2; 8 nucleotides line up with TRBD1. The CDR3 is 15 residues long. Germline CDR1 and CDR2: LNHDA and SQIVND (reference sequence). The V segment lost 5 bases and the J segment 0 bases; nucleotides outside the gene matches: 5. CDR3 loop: CASSATGGSNYGYTF. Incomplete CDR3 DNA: TGTGCCAGTAGTGCCACAGGGGGGTCTAACTATGGC.

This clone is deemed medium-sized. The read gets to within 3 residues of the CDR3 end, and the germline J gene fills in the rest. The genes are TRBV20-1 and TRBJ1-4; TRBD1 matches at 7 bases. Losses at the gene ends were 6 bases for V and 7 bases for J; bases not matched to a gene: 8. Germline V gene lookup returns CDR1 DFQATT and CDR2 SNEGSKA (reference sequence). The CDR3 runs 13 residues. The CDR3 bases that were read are TGCAGTGCGATCAGGGGGAAGGGTGAAAAA. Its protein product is CSAIRGKGEK. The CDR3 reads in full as CSAIRGKGEKLFF.

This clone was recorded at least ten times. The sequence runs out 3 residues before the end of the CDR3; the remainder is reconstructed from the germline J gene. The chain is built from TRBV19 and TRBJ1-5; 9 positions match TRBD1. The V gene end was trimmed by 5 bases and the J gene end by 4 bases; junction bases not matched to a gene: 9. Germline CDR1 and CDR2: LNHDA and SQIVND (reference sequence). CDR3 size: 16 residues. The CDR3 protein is CASSLPAGTGNQPQHF. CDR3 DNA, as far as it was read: TGTGCCAGTAGTCTCCCTGCCGGGACAGGGAATCAGCCC.

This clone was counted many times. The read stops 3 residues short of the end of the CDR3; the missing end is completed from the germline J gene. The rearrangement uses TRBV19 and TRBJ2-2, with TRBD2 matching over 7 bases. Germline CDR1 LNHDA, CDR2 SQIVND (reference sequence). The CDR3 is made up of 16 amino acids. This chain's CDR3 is CASSAGTNSETGELFF. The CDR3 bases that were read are TGTGCTTCGTCAGCGGGGACCAACTCTGAAACCGGGGAG.

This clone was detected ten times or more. CDR3 sequence: CSAREGYANTGELFF. The covered CDR3 bases are TGCAGTGCTAGAGAAGGGTATGCGAACACCGGGGAG. The genes are TRBV20-1 and TRBJ2-2; D unresolved. The CDR3 goes on 3 residues after the read ends, and that part is filled in from the germline J gene. Trimming stripped 0 bases from V and 0 bases from J, with 8 bases between. CDR1 is DFQATT, CDR2 SNEGSKA, per germline (reference sequence). This CDR3 is 15 amino acids long.

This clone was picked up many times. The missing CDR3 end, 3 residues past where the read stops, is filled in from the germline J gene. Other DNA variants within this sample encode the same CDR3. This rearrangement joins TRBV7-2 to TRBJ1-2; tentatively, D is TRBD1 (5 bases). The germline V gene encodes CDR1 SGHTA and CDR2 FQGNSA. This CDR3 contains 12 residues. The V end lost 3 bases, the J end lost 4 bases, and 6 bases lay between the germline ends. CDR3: CASSFDSYGYTF. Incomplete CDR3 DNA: TGTGCCAGCAGCTTTGACAGCTATGGC.

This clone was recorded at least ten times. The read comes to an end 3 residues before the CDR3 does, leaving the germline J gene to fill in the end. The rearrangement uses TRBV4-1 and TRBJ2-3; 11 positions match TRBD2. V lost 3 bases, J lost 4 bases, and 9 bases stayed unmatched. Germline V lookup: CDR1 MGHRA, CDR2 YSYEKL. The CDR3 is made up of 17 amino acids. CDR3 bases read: TGCGCCAGCAGCCAGCGACTAGCGGGGTTTATCCCAGATACG. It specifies CASSQRLAGFIPDT. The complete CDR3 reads CASSQRLAGFIPDTQYF.

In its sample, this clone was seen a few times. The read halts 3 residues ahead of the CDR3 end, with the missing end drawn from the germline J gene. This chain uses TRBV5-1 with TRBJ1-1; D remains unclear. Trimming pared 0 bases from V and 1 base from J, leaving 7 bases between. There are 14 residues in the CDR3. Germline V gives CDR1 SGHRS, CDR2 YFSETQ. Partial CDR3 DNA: TGCGCCAGCAGCTTGGTACAGTCGAACACTGAA. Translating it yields CASSLVQSNTE. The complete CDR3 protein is CASSLVQSNTEAFF.

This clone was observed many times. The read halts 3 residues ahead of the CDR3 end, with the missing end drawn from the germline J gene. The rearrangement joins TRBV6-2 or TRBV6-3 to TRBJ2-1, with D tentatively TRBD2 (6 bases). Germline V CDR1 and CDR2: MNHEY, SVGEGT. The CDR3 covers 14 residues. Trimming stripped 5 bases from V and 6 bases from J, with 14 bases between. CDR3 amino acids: CASSLPGLINEQFF. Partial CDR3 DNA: TGTGCCAGCAGTCTTCCGGGACTCATCAATGAG.

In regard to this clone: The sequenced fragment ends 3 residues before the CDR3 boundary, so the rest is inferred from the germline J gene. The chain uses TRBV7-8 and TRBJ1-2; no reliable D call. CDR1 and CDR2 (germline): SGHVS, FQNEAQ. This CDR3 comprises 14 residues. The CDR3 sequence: CASSLGGGTYDYTF. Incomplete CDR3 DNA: TGTGCCAGCAGCTTAGGAGGCGGAACCTACGAC.

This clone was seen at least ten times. CDR3 bases read: TGTGCCAGCAGTGAAGTCCGGGACAGGGTGAGGGATCAGCCC. This codes for CASSEVRDRVRDQP. The entire CDR3 protein reads CASSEVRDRVRDQPQHF. The chain recombines TRBV2 with TRBJ1-5; 9 bases align to TRBD1. The read finishes 3 residues shy of the CDR3 end, and the germline J gene is used to complete it. The CDR3 is made up of 17 amino acids. The V gene end was trimmed by 1 base and the J gene end by 5 bases; junction bases not matched to a gene: 9. CDR1 SNHLY and CDR2 FYNNEI come from the germline V gene.

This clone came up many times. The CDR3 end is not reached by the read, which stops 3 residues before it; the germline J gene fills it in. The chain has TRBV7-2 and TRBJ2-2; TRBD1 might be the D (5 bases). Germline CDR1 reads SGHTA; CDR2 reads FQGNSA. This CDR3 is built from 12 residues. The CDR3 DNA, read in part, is TGTGCCAGCACCAGGGTCCGAGACGGG. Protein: CASTRVRDG. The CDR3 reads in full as CASTRVRDGLFF.

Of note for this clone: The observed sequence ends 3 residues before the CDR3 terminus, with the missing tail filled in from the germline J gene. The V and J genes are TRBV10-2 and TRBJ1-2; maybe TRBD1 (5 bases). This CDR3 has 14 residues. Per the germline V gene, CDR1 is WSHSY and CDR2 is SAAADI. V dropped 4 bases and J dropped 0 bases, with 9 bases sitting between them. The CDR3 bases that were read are TGCGCCAGCAGTGGCACAGGAGCTAACTATGGC. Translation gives CASSGTGANYG. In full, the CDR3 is CASSGTGANYGYTF.

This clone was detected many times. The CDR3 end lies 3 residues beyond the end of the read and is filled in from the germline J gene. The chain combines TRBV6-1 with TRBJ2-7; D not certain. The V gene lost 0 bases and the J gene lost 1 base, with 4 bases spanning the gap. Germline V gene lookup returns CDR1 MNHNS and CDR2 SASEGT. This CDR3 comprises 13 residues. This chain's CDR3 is CASSEATSYEQYF. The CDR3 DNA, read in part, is TGTGCCAGCAGTGAAGCCACATCCTACGAG.

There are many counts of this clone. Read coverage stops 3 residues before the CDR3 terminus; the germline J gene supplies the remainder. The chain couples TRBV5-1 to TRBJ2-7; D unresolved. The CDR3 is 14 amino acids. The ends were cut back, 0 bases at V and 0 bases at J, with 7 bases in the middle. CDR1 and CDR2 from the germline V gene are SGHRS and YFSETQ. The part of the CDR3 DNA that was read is TGCGCCAGCAGCTTGGACAGCACCTCCTACGAG. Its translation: CASSLDSTSYE. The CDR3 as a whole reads CASSLDSTSYEQYF.

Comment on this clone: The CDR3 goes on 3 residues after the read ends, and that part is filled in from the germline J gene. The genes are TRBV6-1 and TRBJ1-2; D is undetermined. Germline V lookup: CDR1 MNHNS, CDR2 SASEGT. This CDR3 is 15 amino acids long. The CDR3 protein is CASSDQRVSSYDYTF. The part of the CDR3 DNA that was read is TGTGCCAGCAGTGACCAGCGGGTCTCTTCCTACGAC.

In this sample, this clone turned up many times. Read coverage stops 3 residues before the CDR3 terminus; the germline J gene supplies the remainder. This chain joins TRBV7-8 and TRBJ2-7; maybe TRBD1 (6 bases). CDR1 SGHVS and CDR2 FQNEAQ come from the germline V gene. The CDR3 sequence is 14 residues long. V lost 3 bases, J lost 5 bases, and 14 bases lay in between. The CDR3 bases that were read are TGTGCCAGCAGCTTGGGGACACGTTTTCACGAG. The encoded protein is CASSLGTRFHE. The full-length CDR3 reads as CASSLGTRFHEQYF.

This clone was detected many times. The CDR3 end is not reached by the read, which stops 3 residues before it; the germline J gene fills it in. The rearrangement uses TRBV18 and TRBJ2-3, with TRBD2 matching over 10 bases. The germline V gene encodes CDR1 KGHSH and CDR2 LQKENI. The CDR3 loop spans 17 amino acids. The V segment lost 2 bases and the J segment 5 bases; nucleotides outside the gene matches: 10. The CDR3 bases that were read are TGTGCCAGCTCACCAAAGGGAATAGCGGGAGGTCAAGATACG. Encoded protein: CASSPKGIAGGQDT. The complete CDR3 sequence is CASSPKGIAGGQDTQYF. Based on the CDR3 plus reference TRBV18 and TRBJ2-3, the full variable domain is NAGVMQNPRHLVRRRGQEARLRCSPMKGHSHVYWYRQLPEEGLKFMVYLQKENIIDESGMPKERFSAEFPKEGPSILRIQQVVRGDSAAYFCASSPKGIAGGQDTQYFGPGTRLTVL.

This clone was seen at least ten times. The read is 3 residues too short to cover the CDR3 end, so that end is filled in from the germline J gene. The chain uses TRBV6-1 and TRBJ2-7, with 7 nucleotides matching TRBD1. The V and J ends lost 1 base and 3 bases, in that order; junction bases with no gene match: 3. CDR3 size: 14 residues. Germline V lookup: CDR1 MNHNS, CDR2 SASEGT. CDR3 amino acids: CASSEGAGGYEQYF. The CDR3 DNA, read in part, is TGTGCCAGCAGTGAAGGGGCAGGGGGCTACGAG.